There are a few counts of the clone carrying this T cell receptor (beta chain). The antigen is undetermined. The ends were cut back, 6 bases at V and 7 bases at J, with 12 bases in the middle. This CDR3 is 12 amino acids long. From germline, CDR1 is SNHLY and CDR2 FYNNEI. From RNA transcripts, TCR beta CDR3 regions were amplified. RT-PCR in the first round (using the HTBI primer set) targeted the TCR CDR3. MiXCR, run by TCRdb on the multiplex PCR reads, gives a single entry per CDR3 protein. The sample holds roughly 520,000 distinct CDR3 sequences; approximately 25% are singletons and the top ten take roughly 10%. This record comes from a study of T cells in Graves' hyperthyroidism and ophthalmopathy. Study-wide results and caveats: Blood held most thyroid clonotypes expanded above 0.001 frequency. Onset of ophthalmopathy came a median approximately 6.5 months after the model predicted it.

Ophthalmopathy cases met thresholds of Clinical Activity Score at least 3, NOSPECS grade at least 4 and duration under 3 months. The clonotype comes from a woman aged 25-40 years with Graves' ophthalmopathy. The V gene is TRBV2, the J gene TRBJ1-1; D unclear. Material for sequencing was blood. CDR3 coding DNA: TGTGCCAGCAGGCTTGGTTTCGTTGAAGCTTTCTTT. This sequence encodes CASRLGFVEAFF.